Below, 26 T cell receptor beta chains from the same sample are listed, as sequenced in a study of T cells expressing NK-cell markers. TCRdb reprocessed the 5' RACE reads, keeping one entry per CDR3 protein, no DNA. The sample table includes about 400,000 distinct CDR3 sequences. Sequenced input: blood T cells: a sorted CD56 or NKG2C T cell subset, CD4+ or CD8+ T cells, or bulk PBMC T cells (not recorded which). Receptors originate from a woman aged 45-60 years in good health.

J is TRBJ2-3 and V is TRBV4-2; TCRdb outputs TRBD2, but without DNA this stays unchecked. Germline V lookup: CDR1 LGHNA, CDR2 YNFKEQ. The CDR3 loop spans 17 amino acids. CDR3 loop: CASSQDLRRESTDTQYF.

J is TRBJ1-2 and V is TRBV20-1; TCRdb indicates TRBD1, and absent DNA this call remains unverified. CDR3 length equals 14 residues. Germline values: CDR1 DFQATT, CDR2 SNEGSKA (reference sequence). The chain's CDR3 is CSAPVRDRDYGYTF.

V and J are TRBV7-9 and TRBJ2-5; TCRdb outputs TRBD1, but without DNA this stays unchecked. Germline V lookup: CDR1 SEHNR, CDR2 FQNEAQ (reference sequence). CDR3 length: 15 amino acids. The CDR3 reads CASSFIQGGQETQYF.

The chain has TRBV29-1 and TRBJ1-1; TCRdb outputs TRBD1, but without DNA this stays unchecked. This CDR3 spans 11 amino acids. Germline-derived CDR1 and CDR2 are SQVTM and ANQGSEA. This CDR3 reads CSVEEGEEAFF.

The chain uses TRBV7-9 and TRBJ2-1; with no DNA, the TCRdb D assignment of TRBD1 cannot be verified. Germline V gene sequence: CDR1 SEHNR, CDR2 FQNEAQ (reference sequence). This CDR3 region has 13 residues. This CDR3 reads CASSPRDPKGQFF.

The chain uses TRBV11-3 and TRBJ2-1; TCRdb designates TRBD2, a call that cannot be tested without DNA. CDR3 length equals 18 residues. The germline V gene has CDR1 SGHNT and CDR2 YENEEA. The CDR3 is CASSLSGPLAGGEIEQFF.

The V and J genes are TRBV30 and TRBJ2-1; there is no DNA to check the TCRdb D call of TRBD1. This CDR3 is built from 11 residues. The germline CDR1 and CDR2 sequences are GTSNPN and SVGIG (reference sequence). CDR3 sequence: CAWDRYNEQFF. The full variable domain, completed using reference TRBV30 and TRBJ2-1, is SQTIHQWPATLVQPVGSPLSLECTVEGTSNPNLYWYRQAAGRGLQLLFYSVGIGQISSEVPQNLSASRPQDRQFILSSKKLLLSDSGFYLCAWDRYNEQFFGPGTRLTVL.

The V gene is TRBV19, the J gene TRBJ2-3; TCRdb's assignment of TRBD1 cannot be checked, as there is no DNA. Germline values: CDR1 LNHDA, CDR2 SQIVND (reference sequence). This CDR3 has 12 residues. This CDR3 is CASRQGTDTQYF.

This chain joins TRBV2 and TRBJ2-5; with no DNA, the TCRdb D assignment of TRBD2 cannot be verified. The germline gives CDR1 SNHLY, CDR2 FYNNEI. CDR3 length equals 17 residues. CDR3 region: CASTRGTSGSFSETQYF. Full variable domain (outside the CDR3, taken from reference TRBV2 and TRBJ2-5): EPEVTQTPSHQVTQMGQEVILRCVPISNHLYFYWYRQILGQKVEFLVSFYNNEISEKSEIFDDQFSVERPDGSNFTLKIRSTKLEDSAMYFCASTRGTSGSFSETQYFGPGTRLLVL.

The chain recombines TRBV6-1 with TRBJ1-2; TCRdb designates TRBD1, a call that cannot be tested without DNA. The CDR3 loop spans 13 amino acids. From germline, CDR1 is MNHNS and CDR2 SASEGT. This CDR3 reads CASSKGRNYGYTF.

The rearrangement uses TRBV12-3 or TRBV12-4 and TRBJ2-7; the D call from TCRdb, TRBD2, cannot be confirmed without DNA. This CDR3 has 14 residues. CDR3 residues: CASSWRGTQNEQYF.

The V and J genes are TRBV7-9 and TRBJ2-4; the TCRdb call, TRBD1, lacks DNA for checking. Germline-derived CDR1 and CDR2 are SEHNR and FQNEAQ (reference sequence). This CDR3 region has 15 residues. The CDR3 sequence is CASSLGFGQGDIQYF.

The V and J genes are TRBV19 and TRBJ2-1. The CDR3 length is 16 residues. Germline CDR1 reads LNHDA; CDR2 reads SQIVND (reference sequence). This CDR3 reads CASSIRGGDSYNEQFF.

The chain is built from TRBV9 and TRBJ2-1; the D call of TRBD1 rests on TCRdb alone, since no DNA is present to check it. CDR3 size: 15 residues. The germline V gene encodes CDR1 SGDLS and CDR2 YYNGEE. CDR3 residues: CASSVRSAPFDEQFF.

The chain is built from TRBV29-1 and TRBJ1-2; TCRdb returns TRBD1, unconfirmable since there is no DNA. CDR1 and CDR2 (germline): SQVTM, ANQGSEA. The CDR3 runs 11 residues. CDR3 in amino acids: CSAQGGFGYTF.

This chain uses TRBV7-6 with TRBJ2-3; TCRdb's assignment of TRBD1 cannot be checked, as there is no DNA. CDR1 is SGHVS and CDR2 is FNYEAQ in the germline V gene. The CDR3 runs to 17 residues. The CDR3 here is CASSPMSGEPYTDTQYF.

The chain carries TRBV6-6 and TRBJ1-6; TCRdb names TRBD1, which stays unverified in the absence of DNA. The CDR3 is 17 residues long. CDR1 and CDR2 from the germline V gene are MNHNY and SVGAGI (reference sequence). CDR3 sequence: CASSYPKQGTVNSPLHF.

The rearrangement joins TRBV6-5 to TRBJ2-5; TCRdb returns TRBD1, unconfirmable since there is no DNA. The CDR3 runs 15 residues. The germline V gene encodes CDR1 MNHEY and CDR2 SVGAGI. The CDR3 region is CASSYSGGQQETQYF.

This rearrangement joins TRBV19 to TRBJ1-5; TCRdb lists TRBD1, though no DNA is available to test this call. The CDR3 has 15 residues. Per the germline V gene, CDR1 is LNHDA and CDR2 is SQIVND (reference sequence). This CDR3 is CASSGRDRGFQPQHF.

The V call is TRBV6-5, the J call TRBJ2-6. The CDR3 is 14 amino acids. The V gene's germline CDR1 is MNHEY and CDR2 SVGAGI. Here the CDR3 reads CAASPFTGANVLTF.

The chain is built from TRBV3-1 and TRBJ2-4; lacking DNA, the TRBD2 call made by TCRdb goes unchecked. Germline CDR1 LGHDT, CDR2 YNNKEL (reference sequence). This CDR3 contains 17 residues. CDR3 region: CASSSRGGGGSKNIQYF.

V gene TRBV12-3 or TRBV12-4 combines with J gene TRBJ2-3; without DNA, the TCRdb call of TRBD1 cannot be checked. The CDR3 extends over 15 amino acids. CDR3 loop: CASLHSDRAKDTQYF.

V is TRBV11-2 and J is TRBJ2-3; the TCRdb D gene call, TRBD1, has no DNA to confirm it. Germline assignment: CDR1 SGHAT and CDR2 FQNNGV. The CDR3 totals 17 residues. The CDR3 region is CASSSRGGGGATDTQYF. Together with reference TRBV11-2 and TRBJ2-3, the CDR3 gives the full variable domain: EAGVAQSPRYKIIEKRQSVAFWCNPISGHATLYWYQQILGQGPKLLIQFQNNGVVDDSQLPKDRFSAERLKGVDSTLKIQPAKLEDSAVYLCASSSRGGGGATDTQYFGPGTRLTVL.

The chain uses TRBV2 and TRBJ2-7. Germline CDR1 and CDR2: SNHLY and FYNNEI. CDR3 length equals 11 residues. The CDR3 sequence: CASHDIYEQYF.

This chain uses TRBV5-1 with TRBJ1-4; TCRdb returns TRBD1, unconfirmable since there is no DNA. Germline lookup yields CDR1 SGHRS and CDR2 YFSETQ. This CDR3 has 14 residues. The CDR3 sequence is CASSWDRLNEKLFF.

The chain joins TRBV10-3 to TRBJ2-5; TCRdb indicates TRBD2, and absent DNA this call remains unverified. The germline CDR1 and CDR2 sequences are ENHRY and SYGVKD. CDR3 length: 14 amino acids. This chain's CDR3 is CAISDEMREETQYF.